The text below deals with one T cell receptor beta chain. Its antigen is unknown. Because it lacks the conserved phenylalanine or tryptophan at the end, this CDR3 is likely a read error. Using a constant-region primer together with ProtoScript II reverse transcriptase, TCR beta cDNA was made from around 500 ng of total RNA. Slightly modified ARM-PCR with three nested multiplex PCR rounds yielded TCR beta libraries. TCRdb processed the multiplex PCR reads anew with MiXCR; each CDR3 protein has one entry. The data show some 43,000 distinct CDR3 sequences, 55% to 75% seen once. The data derive from a study of tumor-infiltrating lymphocytes in primary liver carcinoma. Study information: There were tumors of stage T1-T3 N0M0, each 4.2 to 10 cm across. Study findings and constraints: Relative to blood, tumors carried a significantly larger fraction of the repertoire in their top 250 clones (p = 0.039).

Both RNA and DNA were isolated together from roughly 20-30 mg of bulk tissue that had not been sorted. More than 85% viable tumor cells made up every tumor sample. Sequenced input: liver tumor tissue from sampling region 5. Subset meaning: tumor region T5, tumor centre. This sequence originates from a man aged 40-55 years with primary liver carcinoma and hepatitis B virus infection.

CDR3 in DNA: TGTGCCAGCAGTATTTGGACAGGGATGAAAGCTGGGGCCAATGTCCTGACTTTA. This codes for CASSIWTGMKAGANVLTL. The rearrangement uses TRBV6-5 and TRBJ2-6; the match to TRBD1 covers 8 bases. Germline-derived CDR1 and CDR2 are MNHEY and SVGAGI. The length of the CDR3 is 18 residues.